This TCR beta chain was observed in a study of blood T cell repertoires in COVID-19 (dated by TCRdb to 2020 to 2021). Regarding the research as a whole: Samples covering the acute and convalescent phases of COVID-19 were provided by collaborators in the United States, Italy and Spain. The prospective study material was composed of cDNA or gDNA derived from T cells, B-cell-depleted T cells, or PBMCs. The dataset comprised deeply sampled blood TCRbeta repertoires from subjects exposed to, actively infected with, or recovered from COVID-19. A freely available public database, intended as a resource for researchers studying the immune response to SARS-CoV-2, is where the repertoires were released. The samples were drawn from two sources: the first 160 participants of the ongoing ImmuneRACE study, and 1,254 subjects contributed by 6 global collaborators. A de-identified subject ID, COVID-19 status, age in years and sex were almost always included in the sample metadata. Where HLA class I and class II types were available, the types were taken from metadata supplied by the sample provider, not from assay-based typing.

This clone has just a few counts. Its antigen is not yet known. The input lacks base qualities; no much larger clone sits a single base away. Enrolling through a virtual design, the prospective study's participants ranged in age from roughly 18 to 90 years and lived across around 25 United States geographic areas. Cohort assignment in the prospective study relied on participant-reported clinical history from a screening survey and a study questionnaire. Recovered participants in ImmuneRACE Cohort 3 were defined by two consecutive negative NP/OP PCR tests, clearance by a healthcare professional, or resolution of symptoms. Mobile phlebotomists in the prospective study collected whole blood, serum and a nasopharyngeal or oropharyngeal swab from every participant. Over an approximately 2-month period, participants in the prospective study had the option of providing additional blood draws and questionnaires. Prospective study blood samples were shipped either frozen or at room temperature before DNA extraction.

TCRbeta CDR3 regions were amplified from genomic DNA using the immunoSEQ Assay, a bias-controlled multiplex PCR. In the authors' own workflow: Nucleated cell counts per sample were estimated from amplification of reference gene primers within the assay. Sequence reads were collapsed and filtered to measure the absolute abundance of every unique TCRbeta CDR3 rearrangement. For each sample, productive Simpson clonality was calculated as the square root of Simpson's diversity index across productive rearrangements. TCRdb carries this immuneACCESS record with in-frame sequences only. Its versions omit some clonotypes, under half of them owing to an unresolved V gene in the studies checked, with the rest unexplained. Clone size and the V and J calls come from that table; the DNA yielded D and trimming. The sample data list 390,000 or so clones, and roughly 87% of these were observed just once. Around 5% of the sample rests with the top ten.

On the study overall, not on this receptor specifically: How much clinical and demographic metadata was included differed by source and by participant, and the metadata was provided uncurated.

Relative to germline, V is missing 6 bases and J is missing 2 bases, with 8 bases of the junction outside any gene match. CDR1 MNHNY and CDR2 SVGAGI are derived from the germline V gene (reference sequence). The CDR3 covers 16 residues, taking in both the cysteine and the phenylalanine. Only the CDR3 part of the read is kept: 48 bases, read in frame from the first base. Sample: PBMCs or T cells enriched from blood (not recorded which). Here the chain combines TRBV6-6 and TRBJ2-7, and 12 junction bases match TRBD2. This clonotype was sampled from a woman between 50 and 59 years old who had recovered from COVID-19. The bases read TGTGCCAGCAGCCGATCCTCTAGCGGGAGGGCCTACGAGCAGTACTTC. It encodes CASSRSSSGRAYEQYF.